What follows are 2 T cell receptor beta chains derived from one specimen sequenced in a study of blood T cell repertoires in COVID-19. TCRdb keeps only in-frame clones here, not all; method: immunoSEQ multiplex PCR. The sample includes 60,000 to 75,000 clones, 80% to 90% of them seen just once. Sequenced material: peripheral blood. Every receptor here comes from a human donor in a cohort sampled during active COVID-19.

The chain carries TRBV5-1 and TRBJ2-7; 7 nucleotides line up with TRBD1. CDR3 length: 14 residues. The J segment lost 3 bases and the V segment lost 0 bases, leaving 3 bases of the junction unmatched. Germline assignment: CDR1 SGHRS and CDR2 YFSETQ. CDR3 DNA sequence: TGCGCCAGCAGCTTGGTGTCAGGGGGCTACGAGCAGTACTTC. Its translation: CASSLVSGGYEQYF.

The rearrangement uses TRBV5-1 and TRBJ2-5; D uncertain. Germline lookup yields CDR1 SGHRS and CDR2 YFSETQ. The V gene lost 1 base and the J gene lost 4 bases, with 11 bases spanning the gap. The CDR3 sequence is 14 residues long. Written as DNA, the CDR3 is TGCGCCAGCAGCTTGAGTATTCGCGGAGAGACCCAGTACTTC. Protein product: CASSLSIRGETQYF.